This T cell receptor beta chain was captured in a study of blood T cell repertoires in COVID-19. Study-level background: COVID-19 samples, acute and convalescent, were from the United States, Italy and Spain. Sources were T cells, B-cell-depleted T cells, or PBMCs; the material itself was cDNA or gDNA.

The trim removed 3 bases at V and 4 bases at J, leaving 6 bases unmatched. There are 13 residues in the CDR3. From germline, CDR1 is GTSNPN and CDR2 SVGIG (reference sequence). Original methodology: Reference gene primer amplification gave estimated nucleated cell counts. TCRdb's table, derived via immunoSEQ multiplex PCR, lists solely in-frame clones and lacks some. Clone size and the V and J calls come from that table; the DNA yielded D and trimming. Of tens of thousands of clones listed, roughly 80% are singletons. Sequencing used peripheral blood. This rearrangement joins TRBV30 to TRBJ2-7; 7 bases are a match to TRBD2. The clonotype originates from a human donor in a cohort sampled during active COVID-19. The CDR3 sequence is CAWRLSGGYEQYF. The CDR3, as DNA: TGTGCCTGGAGGCTATCGGGGGGTTACGAGCAGTACTTC.